A selection of T cell receptor beta chains follows, all from one sample in a study of human T cells and chemical hapten exposure. TCRdb itself ran the RACE reads through MiXCR, one entry per CDR3 protein. This table has roughly 100,000 distinct CDR3 sequences, 30% to 35% appearing once. The sample consisted of whole blood, taken in connection with sensitization to the hapten diphenylcyclopropenone (DPC). The receptors here all came from a man aged 40-49 years with alopecia areata. Some clones in this sample may be carry-over from other donors' samples. CDR3s include the opening cysteine and the closing phenylalanine or tryptophan.

J	V	CDR3
TRBJ2-1	TRBV29-1	CSVEGTGGANEQFF
TRBJ2-5	TRBV29-1	CSVRQGLETQYF
TRBJ2-7	TRBV28	CASSKRTGLGYEQYF
TRBJ2-7	TRBV15	CATSRAPGQGIGEQYF
TRBJ2-1	TRBV5-5	CASSSTPGTSNEQFF
TRBJ2-5	TRBV29-1	CSVDGTSGGSETQYF
TRBJ1-1	TRBV10-3	CAISPQGDTEAFF
TRBJ2-5	TRBV29-1	CSAERNRGSPMLRTQYF
TRBJ2-5	TRBV7-7	CASSLDRDGETQYF
TRBJ2-5	TRBV7-2	CASSLGGRGQETQYF
TRBJ2-1	TRBV4-3	CASSQGTGHNEQFF
TRBJ1-1	TRBV6-5	CASSPGTGGRTEAFF
TRBJ2-7	TRBV7-9	CASSLGHGGGQYF
TRBJ2-1	TRBV6-5	CASSYSLLAGGPDEQFF
TRBJ2-1	TRBV7-2	CASSQTSGGPELIF
TRBJ2-2	TRBV12-3/TRBV12-4	CASTLGTLMNTGELFF
TRBJ1-2	TRBV29-1	CSVESKGDGYTF
TRBJ2-1	TRBV14	CASSQDETLAGVPYNEQFF
TRBJ1-1	TRBV27	CASSFSGLNTEAFF
TRBJ1-4	TRBV20-1	CSARGGVQSNEKLFF
TRBJ2-1	TRBV24-1	CATSDAGTSAYNEQFF
TRBJ2-6	TRBV7-9	CASSTGAGANVLTF
TRBJ2-1	TRBV4-3	CASRTSGRAPSYNEQFF
TRBJ2-1	TRBV11-2	CASSRRLYNEQFF
TRBJ2-3	TRBV20-1	CSASLAGAADTQYF
TRBJ2-4	TRBV28	CASSLGIRTEIQYF
TRBJ1-6	TRBV7-2	CASTGMEYNSPLHF
TRBJ1-2	TRBV12-3/TRBV12-4	CASSPGGVSNLLYGYTF